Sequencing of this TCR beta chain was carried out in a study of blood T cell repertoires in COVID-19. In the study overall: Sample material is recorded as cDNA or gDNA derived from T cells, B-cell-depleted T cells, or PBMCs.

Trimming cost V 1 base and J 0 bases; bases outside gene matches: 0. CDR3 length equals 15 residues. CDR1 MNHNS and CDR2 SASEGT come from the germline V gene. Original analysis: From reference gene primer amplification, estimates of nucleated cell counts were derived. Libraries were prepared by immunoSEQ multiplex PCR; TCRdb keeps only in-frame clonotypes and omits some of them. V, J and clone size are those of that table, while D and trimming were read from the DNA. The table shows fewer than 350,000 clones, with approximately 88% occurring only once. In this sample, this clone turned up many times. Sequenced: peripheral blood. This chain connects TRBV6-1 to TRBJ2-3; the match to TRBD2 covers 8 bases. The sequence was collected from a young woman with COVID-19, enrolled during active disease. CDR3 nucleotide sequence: TGTGCCAGCAGTGAAGTAGCGGGAAGCACAGATACGCAGTATTTT. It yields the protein CASSEVAGSTDTQYF.